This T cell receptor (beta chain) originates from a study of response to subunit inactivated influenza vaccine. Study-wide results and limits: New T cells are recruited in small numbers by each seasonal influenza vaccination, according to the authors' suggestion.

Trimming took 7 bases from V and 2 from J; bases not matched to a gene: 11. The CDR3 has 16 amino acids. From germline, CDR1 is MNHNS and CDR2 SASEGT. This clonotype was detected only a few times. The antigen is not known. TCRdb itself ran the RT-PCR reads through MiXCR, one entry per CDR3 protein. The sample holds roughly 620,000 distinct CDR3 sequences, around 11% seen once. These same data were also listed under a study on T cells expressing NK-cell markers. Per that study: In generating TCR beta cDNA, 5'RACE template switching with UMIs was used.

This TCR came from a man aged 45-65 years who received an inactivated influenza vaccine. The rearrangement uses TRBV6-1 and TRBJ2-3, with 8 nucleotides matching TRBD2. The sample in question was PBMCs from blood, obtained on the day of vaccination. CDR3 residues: CASMGRGARHTDTQYF. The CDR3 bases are TGTGCCAGCATGGGGCGGGGGGCCAGGCACACAGATACGCAGTATTTT.